The clone carrying this TCR beta chain came up many times. This sample is drawn from a study of T-cell reconstitution after alpha-beta-depleted transplantation in children. Using unique molecular identifiers, the investigators prepared the TCRbeta library. MiXCR, run by TCRdb on the PCR reads, gives a single entry per CDR3 protein. The sample shows roughly 220,000 distinct CDR3 sequences, about 9.6% of them seen only once. Germline CDR1 and CDR2: DFQATT and SNEGSKA (reference sequence). V was pared by 8 bases and J by 8 bases, with 27 bases between. The CDR3 runs to 16 residues. The chain couples TRBV20-1 to TRBJ1-4, with unresolved D. The source of this sequence is a human donor who donated a stem cell graft to a child with SCID. The sequenced sample was PBMCs from the stem cell graft donor, obtained from the stem cell graft. CDR3 DNA sequence: TGCAGTATCCTCCCCCCACCGCGGAGGGTTGGGGAAAAACTGTTTTTT. Amino acid sequence: CSILPPPRRVGEKLFF.